Below, 27 T cell receptor beta chains from the same sample are listed, as sequenced in a study of cytomegalovirus exposure and HLA in healthy donors. PCR involved 60 Vbeta and 13 Jbeta primers. Data came from immunoSEQ multiplex PCR; TCRdb stores just in-frame clones and leaves some out. The sample records 100,000 to 150,000 clones, around 81% being singletons. What was sequenced was PBMCs. The receptor set was obtained from a woman in her forties in good health and CMV-seronegative.

The chain recombines TRBV14 with TRBJ2-1; tentatively, D is TRBD2 (5 bases). Germline V gene sequence: CDR1 SGHDN, CDR2 FVKESK. CDR3 length: 16 amino acids. The ends were cut back, 0 bases at V and 0 bases at J, with 9 bases in the middle. CDR3 protein: CASSQDPADSYNEQFF. For the CDR3, the DNA is TGTGCCAGCAGCCAAGATCCAGCGGACTCCTACAATGAGCAGTTCTTC.

J is TRBJ2-1 and V is TRBV2, with 7 nucleotides matching TRBD1. With V trimmed by 3 bases and J by 6 bases, 5 bases remained unmatched. Looked up from germline, CDR1 is SNHLY and CDR2 is FYNNEI. The CDR3 has 14 amino acids. The CDR3: CASSEGQIINEQFF. The CDR3 bases are TGTGCCAGCAGTGAGGGACAGATAATCAATGAGCAGTTCTTC.

The chain recombines TRBV5-4 with TRBJ2-1; perhaps TRBD2 as D (6 bases). V gave up 1 base and J gave up 3 bases, with 8 bases separating them. Germline CDR1 reads SGHNT; CDR2 reads YYREEE (reference sequence). The CDR3 covers 14 residues. This CDR3 is CASSLRGSYNEQFF. The CDR3 DNA reads TGTGCCAGCAGCTTGCGGGGGAGCTACAATGAGCAGTTCTTC.

This clone has only one observation. The chain employs TRBV7-2 and TRBJ1-4, with unresolved D. The CDR3 totals 12 residues. Trimming shortened V by 2 bases and J by 8 bases, and 6 bases separated the two germline ends. In germline, CDR1 is SGHTA, CDR2 FQGNSA. The CDR3 sequence is CASSLSREKLFF. In DNA form, the CDR3 reads TGTGCCAGCAGCTTATCTAGGGAAAAACTGTTTTTT.

The V call is TRBV12-5, the J call TRBJ1-6, with TRBD1 identical over 11 bases. J lost 7 bases, V lost 4 bases, and 3 bases had no gene match. The length of the CDR3 is 15 residues. The germline gives CDR1 LGHNT, CDR2 FRNRAP. The CDR3 region has the DNA TGTGCTAGTGGTTGGGGACAGGGGGGGAATTCACCCCTCCACTTT. It encodes CASGWGQGGNSPLHF.

The V gene is TRBV6-1, the J gene TRBJ1-4; no reliable D call. Germline CDR1 reads MNHNS; CDR2 reads SASEGT. The CDR3 runs 13 residues. Trimming shortened V by 8 bases and J by 5 bases, and 12 bases separated the two germline ends. The CDR3 DNA reads as TGTGCCAGCGGGGAGGCCCCCAATGAAAAACTGTTTTTT. It translates to CASGEAPNEKLFF.

V is TRBV7-8 and J is TRBJ2-3; 8 bases map to TRBD1. V lost 1 base and J lost 4; bases outside the gene matches: 4. This CDR3 is 15 amino acids long. The germline gives CDR1 SGHVS, CDR2 FQNEAQ. CDR3 DNA sequence: TGTGCCAGCAGCTTAGAGACAGGGGTGGCAGATACGCAGTATTTT. It is translated as CASSLETGVADTQYF.

This clone has only a few counts. The chain has TRBV6-6 and TRBJ1-5, with a tentative D call TRBD1 (5 bases). The germline V gene has CDR1 MNHNY and CDR2 SVGAGI (reference sequence). The CDR3 sequence is 14 residues long. Trimming pared 4 bases from V and 2 bases from J, leaving 9 bases between. This chain's CDR3 is CASSFEQGNQPQHF. CDR3 nucleotides: TGTGCCAGCAGTTTCGAACAGGGCAATCAGCCCCAGCATTTT.

This chain uses TRBV6-1 with TRBJ1-2; maybe TRBD1 (6 bases). This CDR3 has 14 amino acids. V dropped 2 bases and J dropped 7 bases, with 14 bases sitting between them. Germline loops: CDR1 MNHNS, CDR2 SASEGT. CDR3: CASSEPGGAVGYTF. In nucleotides, the CDR3 is TGTGCCAGCAGTGAACCGGGGGGCGCGGTTGGCTACACCTTC.

The rearrangement uses TRBV5-1 and TRBJ2-3; 9 positions agree with TRBD1. Germline CDR1 reads SGHRS; CDR2 reads YFSETQ. The CDR3 is made up of 15 amino acids. V shed 0 bases and J 3 bases; nucleotides not matched to a gene: 2. CDR3 DNA sequence: TGCGCCAGCAGCTTGGCACAGGGGGCGACAGATACGCAGTATTTT. It encodes CASSLAQGATDTQYF.

This sequence joins TRBV28 and TRBJ2-7; 9 bases are a match to TRBD2. Germline-derived CDR1 and CDR2 are MDHEN and SYDVKM. The V and J ends lost 7 bases and 2 bases, in that order; junction bases with no gene match: 12. This CDR3 contains 16 residues. CDR3 sequence: CASTKGGGGGTYEQYF. The CDR3, as DNA: TGTGCCAGCACCAAAGGGGGCGGGGGGGGTACCTACGAGCAGTACTTC.

The chain couples TRBV15 to TRBJ2-3; 8 nucleotides agree with TRBD2. There are 16 residues in the CDR3. Unmatched junction bases numbered 3, after V lost 0 bases and J lost 1 base. Germline values: CDR1 LNHNV, CDR2 YYDKDF (reference sequence). CDR3 sequence: CATSREYSGGTDTQYF. CDR3 bases: TGTGCCACCAGCAGAGAATATAGCGGGGGCACAGATACGCAGTATTTT.

Remarks on this clone: The junction and the germline gene differ at one end; a read error may be behind it. The chain has TRBV27 and TRBJ2-7; no firm D call. This CDR3 is built from 13 residues. Germline-derived CDR1 and CDR2 are MNHEY and SMNVEV (reference sequence). The CDR3 region has the DNA TGTGCCAGCAGCCCTAGACCCTCCGACGAGCAGTACTTC. Translating it yields CASSPRPSDEQYF.

This chain uses TRBV28 with TRBJ2-5; D is possibly TRBD2 (6 bases). Looked up from germline, CDR1 is MDHEN and CDR2 is SYDVKM. Trimming left V 3 bases short and J 4 bases short, with 15 bases between. The CDR3 extends over 15 amino acids. This chain's CDR3 is CASSFGRGSVETQYF. The CDR3 DNA reads as TGTGCCAGCAGTTTCGGGAGAGGTTCGGTAGAGACCCAGTACTTC.

This chain uses TRBV21-1 with TRBJ1-1; the DNA was not compared with TRBD1, the D call given in the table. TRBV21-1 is a recognized pseudogene. The CDR3 spans 15 residues. This CDR3 reads CASSKFQGGRTEAFF. As DNA, the CDR3 is TGTGCCAGCAGCAAATTTCAGGGGGGAAGGACTGAAGCTTTCTTT.

The chain recombines TRBV7-9 with TRBJ2-3, with TRBD2 identical over 9 bases. This CDR3 is built from 14 residues. Germline V gene sequence: CDR1 SEHNR, CDR2 FQNEAQ (reference sequence). The ends lost 6 bases at V and 1 base at J; junction bases unmatched: 2. The CDR3 loop reads CASRASGGTDTQYF. As DNA, the CDR3 is TGTGCCAGCAGGGCTAGCGGGGGCACAGATACGCAGTATTTT.

The chain recombines TRBV28 with TRBJ1-2; TRBD1 aligns across 10 bases. The CDR3 loop spans 15 amino acids. V was pared by 4 bases and J by 6 bases, with 8 bases of the junction left unmatched. The germline V gene encodes CDR1 MDHEN and CDR2 SYDVKM. The CDR3 protein is CASSYGDRGTDGYTF. The CDR3 DNA is TGTGCCAGCAGTTACGGGGACAGGGGCACGGATGGCTACACCTTC.

The chain uses TRBV5-1 and TRBJ2-6, with D maybe TRBD1 (5 bases). Germline values: CDR1 SGHRS, CDR2 YFSETQ. V lost 1 base, J lost 9 bases, and 11 bases lay in between. There are 14 residues in the CDR3. This CDR3 reads CASSLSQVINVLTF. In DNA form, the CDR3 reads TGCGCCAGCAGCTTGTCACAGGTGATCAACGTCCTGACTTTC.

V is TRBV14 and J is TRBJ2-3, with TRBD2 matching 9 bases. Germline loops: CDR1 SGHDN, CDR2 FVKESK. V lost 5 bases and J lost 4; bases outside the gene matches: 10. This CDR3 comprises 16 residues. In nucleotides, the CDR3 is TGTGCCAGCAGCTCTGACCTAGCGGGGTTGGCAGATACGCAGTATTTT. This sequence encodes CASSSDLAGLADTQYF.

This chain uses TRBV4-2 with TRBJ2-7, with 9 bases that match TRBD1. The germline gives CDR1 LGHNA, CDR2 YNFKEQ. CDR3 length equals 17 residues. V shed 2 bases and J 2 bases; nucleotides not matched to a gene: 10. DNA for the CDR3: TGTGCCAGCAGCCAACCAACAGGGGGCTTTGAGACCTACGAGCAGTACTTC. Translation gives CASSQPTGGFETYEQYF.

This clone has only one observation. The chain couples TRBV5-8 to TRBJ1-2; D remains ambiguous. Deletions cut 2 bases from V and 4 bases from J, with 9 bases between. Germline CDR1 and CDR2: SGHTS and YDEGEE. CDR3 length: 13 residues. As DNA, the CDR3 is TGTGCCAGCAGCTTAGAAGGAGCCTATGGCTACACCTTC. Translating it yields CASSLEGAYGYTF.

Here the CDR3 DNA reads TGTGCCATCAGTTTACAGGGTGACACTGAAGCTTTCTTT. Translated, it gives CAISLQGDTEAFF. The chain joins TRBV10-3 to TRBJ1-1; TRBD1 might be the D (6 bases). The germline V gene has CDR1 ENHRY and CDR2 SYGVKD. Between the trimmed V and J ends, which lost 5 bases and 3 bases, there was a span of 10 bases. The CDR3 loop spans 13 amino acids.

This chain uses TRBV9 with TRBJ2-7, with 12 bases lining up with TRBD1. V gave up 4 bases and J gave up 6 bases; unmatched junction bases: 11. From germline, CDR1 is SGDLS and CDR2 YYNGEE. The CDR3 runs 16 residues. CDR3 protein: CASSNNAGTGGFEQYF. CDR3 nucleotides: TGTGCCAGCAGCAACAACGCCGGGACAGGGGGCTTCGAGCAGTACTTC.

This clone was recorded a few times. V gene TRBV5-1 combines with J gene TRBJ1-1; maybe TRBD1 (6 bases). Deletions cut 1 base from V and 0 bases from J, with 19 bases between. This CDR3 spans 18 amino acids. Looked up from germline, CDR1 is SGHRS and CDR2 is YFSETQ. CDR3 loop: CASSLTGIVPRLNTEAFF. CDR3 bases: TGCGCCAGCAGCTTGACAGGGATCGTTCCACGACTGAACACTGAAGCTTTCTTT. Supplemented by reference TRBV5-1 and TRBJ1-1, the full variable domain reads KAGVTQTPRYLIKTRGQQVTLSCSPISGHRSVSWYQQTPGQGLQFLFEYFSETQRNKGNFPGRFSGRQFSNSRSEMNVSTLELGDSALYLCASSLTGIVPRLNTEAFFGQGTRLTVV.

The chain joins TRBV2 to TRBJ2-1; 15 bases agree with TRBD2. The CDR3 extends over 16 amino acids. The V segment lost 7 bases and the J segment 10 bases; nucleotides outside the gene matches: 11. Per germline, CDR1 SNHLY and CDR2 FYNNEI. The CDR3 DNA reads TGTGCCAGCAATCCCGGACTAGCGGGGGGGAAGGAGGAGCAGTTCTTC. Its translation is CASNPGLAGGKEEQFF.

Only one count was recorded for this clone. The chain recombines TRBV5-1 with TRBJ1-2; 8 positions agree with TRBD1. J was trimmed by 8 bases and V by 4 bases; bases with no gene match: 10. The CDR3 totals 14 residues. Germline V gene data show CDR1 as SGHRS and CDR2 as YFSETQ. CDR3 region: CASSADRARYGYTF. The CDR3 DNA reads TGCGCCAGCAGCGCGGACAGGGCAAGGTACGGCTACACCTTC. Drawing the rest from reference TRBV5-1 and TRBJ1-2, the complete variable domain is KAGVTQTPRYLIKTRGQQVTLSCSPISGHRSVSWYQQTPGQGLQFLFEYFSETQRNKGNFPGRFSGRQFSNSRSEMNVSTLELGDSALYLCASSADRARYGYTFGSGTRLTVV.

This chain connects TRBV19 to TRBJ2-3; the D is unclear. Deletions cut 3 bases from V and 1 base from J, with 11 bases between. The CDR3 totals 15 residues. Germline V CDR1 and CDR2: LNHDA, SQIVND (reference sequence). In DNA form, the CDR3 reads TGTGCCAGTAGTATGACAACAGTGGGCACAGATACGCAGTATTTT. Its protein is CASSMTTVGTDTQYF.